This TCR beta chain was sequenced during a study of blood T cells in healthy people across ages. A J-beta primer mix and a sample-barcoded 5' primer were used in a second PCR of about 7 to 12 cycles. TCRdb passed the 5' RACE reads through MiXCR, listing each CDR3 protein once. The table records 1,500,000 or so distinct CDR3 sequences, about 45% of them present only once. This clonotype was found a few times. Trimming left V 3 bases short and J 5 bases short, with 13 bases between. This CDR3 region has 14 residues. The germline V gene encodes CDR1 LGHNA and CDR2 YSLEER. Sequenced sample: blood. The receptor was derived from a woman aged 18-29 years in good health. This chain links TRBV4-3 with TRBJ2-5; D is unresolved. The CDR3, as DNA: TGCGCCAGCAGCCACAGACTTGGACGGGAGACCCAGTACTTC. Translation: CASSHRLGRETQYF.